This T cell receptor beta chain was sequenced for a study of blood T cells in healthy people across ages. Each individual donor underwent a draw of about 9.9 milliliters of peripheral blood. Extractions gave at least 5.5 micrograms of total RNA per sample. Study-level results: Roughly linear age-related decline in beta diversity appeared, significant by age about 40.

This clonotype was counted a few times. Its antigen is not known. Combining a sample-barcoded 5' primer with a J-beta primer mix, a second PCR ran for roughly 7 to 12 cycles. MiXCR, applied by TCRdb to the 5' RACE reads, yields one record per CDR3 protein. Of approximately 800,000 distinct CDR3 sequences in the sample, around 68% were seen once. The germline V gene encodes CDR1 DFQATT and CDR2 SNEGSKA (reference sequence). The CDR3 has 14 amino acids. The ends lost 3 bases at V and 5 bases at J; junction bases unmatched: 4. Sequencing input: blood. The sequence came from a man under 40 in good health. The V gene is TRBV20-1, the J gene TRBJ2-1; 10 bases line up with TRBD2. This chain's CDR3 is CSASSGGPHNEQFF. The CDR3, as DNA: TGCAGTGCTAGTAGCGGGGGGCCCCACAATGAGCAGTTCTTC.